This T cell receptor beta chain came from a study of cytomegalovirus exposure and HLA in healthy donors. A multiplex PCR was run with 60 Vbeta primers and 13 Jbeta primers. Here immunoSEQ multiplex PCR was the method, and the copy in TCRdb shows in-frame clones only, minus some. The repertoire holds 100,000 or so clones, with roughly 84% as singletons. A few counts support this clone. The antigen is not known. Study-level results: Later analysis associated a missense DCLRE1C variant with TCR beta V- and J-gene trimming. Roughly even sequencing depth across donors was the assumption behind the presence/absence analyses. The HLA-A and HLA-B alleles of most subjects were reportedly predicted accurately from TCR beta sequences. 87-base-pair reads could not separate some V segments, including TRBV6-2 and TRBV6-3.

The V and J ends lost 4 bases and 7 bases respectively, with 7 bases between them. There are 11 residues in the CDR3. Germline V CDR1 and CDR2: MDHEN, SYDVKM. The chain combines TRBV28 with TRBJ1-1; D unresolved. The clonotype originates from a woman aged 18-30 years in good health and CMV-seronegative. Source material: PBMCs. CDR3 protein: CASSSQNEAFF. The CDR3 DNA is TGTGCCAGCAGTTCACAGAATGAAGCTTTCTTT.